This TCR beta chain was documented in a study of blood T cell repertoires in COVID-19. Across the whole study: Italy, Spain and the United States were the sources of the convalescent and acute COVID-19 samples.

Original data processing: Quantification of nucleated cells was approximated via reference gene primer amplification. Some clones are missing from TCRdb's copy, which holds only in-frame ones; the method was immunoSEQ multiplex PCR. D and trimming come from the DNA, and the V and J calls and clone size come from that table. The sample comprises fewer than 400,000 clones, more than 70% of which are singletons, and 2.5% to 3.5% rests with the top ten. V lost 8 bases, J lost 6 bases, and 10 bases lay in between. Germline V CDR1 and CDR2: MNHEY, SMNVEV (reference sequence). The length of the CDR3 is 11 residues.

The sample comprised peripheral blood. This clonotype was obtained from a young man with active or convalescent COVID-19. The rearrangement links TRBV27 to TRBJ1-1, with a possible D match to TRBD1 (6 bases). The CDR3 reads CASRQDPEAFF. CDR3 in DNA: TGTGCCAGCCGACAGGACCCTGAAGCTTTCTTT.